This TCR beta chain emerged from a study of blood T cell repertoires in COVID-19 (dated by TCRdb to 2018 to 2020). Regarding the study in general: Samples covering the acute and convalescent phases of COVID-19 were provided by collaborators in the United States, Italy and Spain. The material from the prospective study consisted of cDNA or gDNA derived from T cells, B-cell-depleted T cells, or PBMCs. The dataset comprised deeply sampled blood TCRbeta repertoires from subjects exposed to, actively infected with, or recovered from COVID-19. The repertoires were released in a freely available public database intended as a resource for research on the immune response to SARS-CoV-2. The samples were drawn from the first 160 participants of the ongoing ImmuneRACE study and from under 1,500 subjects provided by 6 global collaborators. Nearly every sample came with metadata listing a de-identified subject ID, COVID-19 status, age in years and sex. Where available, HLA class I and class II types were taken from metadata supplied by the sample provider and were not determined by assay-based typing.

Broad study findings and their caveats: The amount of clinical and demographic metadata varied by source and participant and was provided uncurated.

TCRbeta CDR3 regions were amplified from genomic DNA using the immunoSEQ Assay, a bias-controlled multiplex PCR. The source study handled its data this way. The number of nucleated cells in each sample was estimated from the amplification of reference gene primers within the assay. To quantify the absolute abundance of each unique TCRbeta CDR3 rearrangement, sequence reads were collapsed and filtered. For each sample, productive Simpson clonality was calculated as the square root of Simpson's diversity index across productive rearrangements. Imported from immuneACCESS, the table was reduced by TCRdb to in-frame sequences with V and J called. These copies leave out some clones; in studies compared against another copy, an unresolved V gene accounts for under half, and the cause of the remainder is not known. That table furnishes V, J and clone size, whereas the DNA furnished D and trimming. Here the sample has under 300,000 clones; approximately 85% occur a single time. The ten largest clonotypes hold over 10% of the sample.

The CDR3 holds 11 amino acids from the cysteine to the phenylalanine. Just the 33-base CDR3 DNA is kept, in frame starting at base 1. V drops 3 bases and J drops 5 bases, leaving 4 bases in between. In its sample, this clone was seen once. There is no known antigen for this receptor. Base-call qualities are not available, and no considerably larger clone is one nucleotide away. Whole blood was collected in K2EDTA tubes by collaborating institutions according to the institutions' own protocols. Collaborator samples were shipped for TCRbeta analysis as frozen whole blood, isolated PBMCs, or DNA extracted from either sample type.

The rearrangement joined TRBV12-3 or TRBV12-4 to TRBJ1-1; the D gene is not confidently resolved. Sequencing was performed on peripheral blood. This sequence originates from a woman aged 60 to 75 with active or convalescent COVID-19. In nucleotides, the sequence is TGTGCCAGCAGTTTTGCGACTGAAGCTTTCTTT. Its amino acids are CASSFATEAFF.